Each of the 19 T cell receptor beta chains below was sequenced from the same sample in a study of T cells in Graves' hyperthyroidism and ophthalmopathy. TCR beta CDR3 region amplification was performed from RNA transcripts. HTBI primers drove first-round RT-PCR of the TCR CDR3. MiXCR, applied by TCRdb to the multiplex PCR reads, yields one record per CDR3 protein. The table lists approximately 300,000 distinct CDR3 sequences, 15% to 20% of them singletons. The sample comprised blood. The receptors were gathered from a man aged 45-65 years with Graves' ophthalmopathy.

Only a few counts were recorded for this clonotype. The V and J genes are TRBV10-2 and TRBJ2-7; D gene unclear. There are 16 residues in the CDR3. Trimming left V 4 bases short and J 0 bases short, with 16 bases between. Germline V CDR1 and CDR2: WSHSY, SAAADI. CDR3 amino acids: CASSVTVTFSSYEQYF. The CDR3 DNA is TGCGCCAGCAGTGTGACCGTGACGTTCAGCTCCTACGAGCAGTACTTC.

A few counts support this clonotype. The chain is built from TRBV28 and TRBJ1-2, with D hard to call. Trimming removed 3 bases at V and 4 bases at J, with 9 bases between. The CDR3 length is 13 residues. Looked up from germline, CDR1 is MDHEN and CDR2 is SYDVKM. CDR3 bases: TGTGCCAGCAGTTTCAGTGGGAGCTATGGCTACACCTTC. As protein: CASSFSGSYGYTF.

In this sample, this clonotype turned up a few times. At one end, the junction sequence differs from germline, possibly due to a read error. The chain couples TRBV6-5 to TRBJ2-1; 12 bases are shared with TRBD2. Germline V gene data show CDR1 as MNHEY and CDR2 as SVGAGI. The CDR3 totals 24 residues. In DNA form, the CDR3 reads TGTGCCAGCAGTCACTCGGGACAGGGAAGAGACGCGACTAGCGGGAGTACTAGTAGAAATGAGCAGTTCTTC. Residues: CASSHSGQGRDATSGSTSRNEQFF.

The V and J genes are TRBV27 and TRBJ2-5; D unresolved. V shed 7 bases and J shed 5 bases, with 11 bases lying between them. The germline CDR1 and CDR2 sequences are MNHEY and SMNVEV (reference sequence). CDR3 length: 12 amino acids. The CDR3 is CASKTFGETQYF. CDR3 in DNA: TGTGCCAGCAAAACGTTCGGGGAGACCCAGTACTTC.

This clonotype was seen at least ten times. V is TRBV2 and J is TRBJ2-3, with 11 nucleotides matching TRBD2. After removal of 2 bases from V and 7 bases from J, the junction contained 2 bases not matched to a gene. The CDR3 loop spans 14 amino acids. Per germline, CDR1 SNHLY and CDR2 FYNNEI. As DNA, the CDR3 is TGTGCCAGCAGTGAAACTAGCGGGAGTAATACGCAGTATTTT. Amino acid sequence: CASSETSGSNTQYF.

V is TRBV7-9 and J is TRBJ2-7; D remains unclear. The CDR3 is made up of 15 amino acids. Germline CDR1 reads SEHNR; CDR2 reads FQNEAQ (reference sequence). Deletions cut 1 base from V and 3 bases from J, with 13 bases between. The CDR3 DNA reads as TGTGCCAGCAGCTTAGTTCGTGGGTTCGGCTACGAGCAGTACTTC. As protein: CASSLVRGFGYEQYF.

At least ten counts were recorded for this clonotype. The chain employs TRBV7-9 and TRBJ2-3; 7 nucleotides line up with TRBD1. CDR1 and CDR2 (germline): SEHNR, FQNEAQ (reference sequence). The CDR3 spans 14 residues. V was clipped by 5 bases and J by 4 bases; unmatched bases: 6. In DNA form, the CDR3 reads TGTGCCAGCAGCCCTATTGACAGGGCAGATACGCAGTATTTT. Encoded protein: CASSPIDRADTQYF. Drawing the rest from reference TRBV7-9 and TRBJ2-3, the complete variable domain is DTGVSQNPRHKITKRGQNVTFRCDPISEHNRLYWYRQTLGQGPEFLTYFQNEAQLEKSRLLSDRFSAERPKGSFSTLEIQRTEQGDSAMYLCASSPIDRADTQYFGPGTRLTVL.

In this sample, this clonotype turned up many times. The genes are TRBV3-1 and TRBJ2-3; 11 bases map to TRBD2. J lost 1 base, V lost 6 bases, and 3 bases had no gene match. Germline V gene lookup returns CDR1 LGHDT and CDR2 YNNKEL (reference sequence). The CDR3 runs to 15 residues. The CDR3 nucleotides read TGTGCCAGCAGACTAGCGGGGGCGGGCACAGATACGCAGTATTTT. Translating it yields CASRLAGAGTDTQYF.

The gene calls are TRBV4-1 and TRBJ2-5; 8 bases map to TRBD1. The CDR3 sequence is 15 residues long. CDR1 is MGHRA, CDR2 YSYEKL, per germline. The ends lost 1 base at V and 5 bases at J; junction bases unmatched: 6. The CDR3 region is CASSQADRGRETQYF. DNA of the CDR3: TGCGCCAGCAGCCAAGCTGACAGGGGCCGGGAGACCCAGTACTTC.

V usage is TRBV28 and J usage is TRBJ1-2, with 7 bases matching TRBD1. Germline values: CDR1 MDHEN, CDR2 SYDVKM. The J segment lost 3 bases and the V segment lost 5 bases, leaving 9 bases of the junction unmatched. The CDR3 loop spans 15 amino acids. In DNA, the CDR3 is TGTGCCAGCAGTCCCCGGAACAGGGGTTACTATGGCTACACCTTC. Protein: CASSPRNRGYYGYTF.

This chain joins TRBV11-3 and TRBJ1-3; D ambiguous. The CDR3 has 15 residues. CDR1 and CDR2 (germline): SGHNT, YENEEA. Trimming took 1 base from V and 4 from J, leaving 11 bases between them. CDR3 nucleotide sequence: TGTGCCAGCAGCTTAGGGGGTTTGGCCGGAAACACCATATATTTT. Translated, it gives CASSLGGLAGNTIYF.

This clonotype has at least ten counts. The chain carries TRBV27 and TRBJ2-7; TRBD2 aligns across 14 bases. The J segment lost 1 base and the V segment lost 4 bases, leaving 6 bases of the junction unmatched. The CDR3 has 17 amino acids. The V gene's germline CDR1 is MNHEY and CDR2 SMNVEV (reference sequence). CDR3 amino acids: CASSSVGLAGESYEQYF. The DNA for the CDR3 is TGTGCCAGCAGTTCCGTGGGACTAGCGGGAGAGTCCTACGAGCAGTACTTC.

Comment on this clonotype: The junction shows a germline mismatch at one end, possibly a read error. This chain uses TRBV6-2 or TRBV6-3 with TRBJ2-1; tentatively, D is TRBD1 or TRBD2 (5 bases each). CDR3 size: 15 residues. Per the germline V gene, CDR1 is MNHEY and CDR2 is SVGEGT. CDR3 region: CACSYLAVQGNEQFF. CDR3 bases: TGTGCCTGCAGTTACCTAGCCGTCCAGGGCAATGAGCAGTTCTTC.

The chain has TRBV5-6 and TRBJ2-7; 11 nucleotides align to TRBD2. Germline V CDR1 and CDR2: SGHDT, YYEEEE. Losses at the gene ends were 7 bases for V and 5 bases for J; bases not matched to a gene: 23. This CDR3 is 19 amino acids long. For the CDR3, the DNA is TGTGCCAGCGGTTCTACAGGGCGTCTAGCGGGAGGTATTTTCAACGAGCAGTACTTC. Residues: CASGSTGRLAGGIFNEQYF.

This chain joins TRBV3-1 and TRBJ2-2; D is undetermined. V lost 0 bases and J lost 5, with 7 bases in between. This CDR3 spans 14 amino acids. Per the germline V gene, CDR1 is LGHDT and CDR2 is YNNKEL (reference sequence). In DNA, the CDR3 is TGTGCCAGCAGCCAAGAAAGTTGGACCGGGGAGCTGTTTTTT. Encoded protein: CASSQESWTGELFF.

The rearrangement links TRBV30 to TRBJ2-1; D is tentatively TRBD1 or TRBD2 (6 bases each). Germline CDR1 reads GTSNPN; CDR2 reads SVGIG (reference sequence). The CDR3 runs 12 residues. Trimming took off 1 base at V and 12 bases at J, with 13 bases between the two ends. The CDR3 region has the DNA TGTGCCTGGAGTGCGGAGGGGGACGGGCAGTTCTTC. It is translated as CAWSAEGDGQFF.

This clonotype has at least ten counts. The genes are TRBV2 and TRBJ2-1, with 7 bases fitting TRBD2. CDR1 is SNHLY and CDR2 is FYNNEI in the germline V gene. Unmatched junction bases numbered 6, after V lost 8 bases and J lost 5 bases. There are 13 residues in the CDR3. CDR3 in DNA: TGTGCCAGCCGTACTAGCGCCAACAATGAGCAGTTCTTC. Translating it yields CASRTSANNEQFF.

This clonotype was counted many times. J is TRBJ1-5 and V is TRBV24-1; TRBD1 agrees at 8 bases. The CDR3 spans 15 residues. Looked up from germline, CDR1 is KGHDR and CDR2 is SFDVKD. The V and J ends lost 5 bases and 7 bases, in that order; junction bases with no gene match: 9. The CDR3 DNA follows: TGTGCCACCAGTGGTCCAGGGGGCCTAGGGCAGCCCCAGCATTTT. Translation: CATSGPGGLGQPQHF.

This clonotype has ten or more counts. This sequence joins TRBV2 and TRBJ2-2; D is undetermined. V was clipped by 0 bases and J by 0 bases, with 2 bases between them. The CDR3 is 14 amino acids. Per germline, CDR1 SNHLY and CDR2 FYNNEI. The CDR3 DNA is TGTGCCAGCAGTGAAGCCTCGAACACCGGGGAGCTGTTTTTT. It codes for CASSEASNTGELFF.